Listed here is a single TCR beta chain. Its target is unknown. Generated by immunoSEQ multiplex PCR, the TCRdb table keeps only in-frame clones and is missing some. The sample holds around 2.5 million clones, more than 85% seen once. This record belongs to a study of shared clonotypes between healthy human individuals. As for the study in general: Plates per donor: three CD4 naive, three CD4 memory, two CD8 naive, one CD8 memory. Notes on the study in general: Inspection by rarefaction showed sorted-subset sequencing to be incomplete despite large depth. In this cohort, only blood was sampled, and tissue repertoires likely differ.

This CDR3 spans 15 amino acids. V dropped 0 bases and J dropped 6; count of bases not matched to a gene: 6. Per germline, CDR1 MNHEY and CDR2 SMNVEV (reference sequence). Specimen: naive CD4+ T cells from PBMCs. Subset given: CD45RA+ positively selected. The chain has TRBV27 and TRBJ2-3, with 7 positions matching TRBD1. The receptor's source is a man younger than 35 in good health. Some clones in this sample may be carry-over from other donors' samples. The CDR3 region is CASSLSSRGPDTQYF. The CDR3 bases are TGTGCCAGCAGTTTATCGTCAAGGGGGCCCGATACGCAGTATTTT.